A single TCR beta chain is shown here with its context. This record belongs to a study of control samples from healthy donors and cancer patients. Germline V CDR1 and CDR2: MNHEY, SMNVEV (reference sequence). V was trimmed by 2 bases and J by 5 bases, leaving 12 bases between them. The CDR3 is 14 residues long. Clones were sequenced by immunoSEQ multiplex PCR, and TCRdb holds only the in-frame ones, with some missing. The sample yields hundreds of thousands of clones, more than 80% seen once. This sequence originates from a man between 40 and 49 years old with head and neck cancer. This rearrangement joins TRBV27 to TRBJ2-5; D is ambiguous. Sequencing used PBMCs. The CDR3, as DNA: TGTGCCAGCAGTTTAAGTACGGTTGGGGAGACCCAGTACTTC. Protein sequence: CASSLSTVGETQYF.